This T cell receptor beta chain derives from a study of Graves' ophthalmopathy and Graves' hyperthyroidism. The study's findings and limits: The model flagged ophthalmopathy progression at about 71% sensitivity and 72% to 75% specificity.

Other autoimmune disease, uncontrolled infection, pregnancy and lactation led to exclusion. Clinicians diagnosed using symptoms, serum thyroxine, TRAb, thyroid ultrasound and orbital computed tomography. Germline V gene data show CDR1 as MDHEN and CDR2 as SYDVKM. V was clipped by 3 bases and J by 0 bases; unmatched bases: 6. The CDR3 sequence is 18 residues long. This clonotype was seen ten or more times. Its antigen is not known. Amplification targeted the TCR beta CDR3 regions, with RNA transcripts as the source material. Second-round multiplex PCR followed a first-round RT-PCR using HTBI primers. TCRdb fed the multiplex PCR reads into MiXCR, producing one record per CDR3 protein. The sample yields under 350,000 distinct CDR3 sequences, about a sixth seen once.

The sample comprised peripheral blood. The sequence derives from an adult man with Graves' ophthalmopathy. The V and J genes are TRBV28 and TRBJ2-5, with 14 bases matching TRBD2. This chain's CDR3 is CASSLEPGLAGDQETQYF. CDR3 DNA: TGTGCCAGCAGTTTGGAACCGGGACTAGCGGGAGACCAAGAGACCCAGTACTTC.